Below, 17 T cell receptor beta chains from the same sample are listed, as sequenced in a study of identical twins. Each CDR3 protein gets one entry after TCRdb re-called the 5' RACE reads with MiXCR. The repertoire holds approximately 600,000 distinct CDR3 sequences, roughly 7.1% seen once, with 1.6% in the top ten. This sample also appeared in a second study, on yellow fever vaccine responses in identical twins.

Material: PBMCs. The receptors here all came from a woman younger than 35 in good health.

The sample holds a few counts of this clonotype. The gene calls are TRBV7-9 and TRBJ2-1, with 9 bases that match TRBD2. V shed 5 bases and J 4 bases; nucleotides not matched to a gene: 6. Germline-derived CDR1 and CDR2 are SEHNR and FQNEAQ (reference sequence). This CDR3 region has 15 residues. CDR3 loop: CASSHSGSPYNEQFF. In DNA form, the CDR3 reads TGTGCCAGCAGCCATAGCGGGAGCCCTTACAATGAGCAGTTCTTC.

V and J are TRBV4-1 and TRBJ2-7; D possibly corresponds to TRBD2 (6 bases). CDR1 MGHRA and CDR2 YSYEKL come from the germline V gene. Deletions cut 0 bases from V and 7 bases from J, with 10 bases between. There are 13 residues in the CDR3. The CDR3 here is CASSQDGRGEQYF. Here the CDR3 DNA reads TGCGCCAGCAGCCAAGATGGGCGGGGAGAGCAGTACTTC.

The chain combines TRBV27 with TRBJ2-1; 10 positions match TRBD2. The germline V gene encodes CDR1 MNHEY and CDR2 SMNVEV (reference sequence). This CDR3 is 15 amino acids long. The V gene end was trimmed by 4 bases and the J gene end by 7 bases; junction bases not matched to a gene: 7. The chain's CDR3 is CASSSLAGWGNEQFF. The CDR3 nucleotides are TGTGCCAGCAGTTCACTAGCGGGATGGGGGAATGAGCAGTTCTTC.

The CDR3: CCARDLGSGESYNEQFF. The CDR3 nucleotides are TGCTGCGCTAGAGATCTTGGGAGCGGGGAATCCTACAATGAGCAGTTCTTC. The genes are TRBV20-1 and TRBJ2-1, with 7 bases identical to TRBD2. This CDR3 comprises 17 residues. CDR1 and CDR2 (germline): DFQATT, SNEGSKA (reference sequence).

The chain recombines TRBV6-1 with TRBJ1-5, with 7 bases fitting TRBD1. The trim removed 6 bases at V and 9 bases at J, leaving 14 bases unmatched. This CDR3 has 15 residues. CDR1 and CDR2 from the germline V gene are MNHNS and SASEGT. This CDR3 is CASRTRDSGAGPQHF. For the CDR3, the DNA is TGTGCCAGCAGAACCCGGGACAGTGGGGCGGGGCCCCAGCATTTT.

This clonotype occurred many times. V is TRBV3-1 and J is TRBJ2-5, with D unclear. V gave up 3 bases and J gave up 5 bases, with 4 bases separating them. CDR3 length: 11 residues. Germline values: CDR1 LGHDT, CDR2 YNNKEL (reference sequence). CDR3 in amino acids: CASSHSETQYF. DNA for the CDR3: TGTGCCAGCAGCCATTCTGAGACCCAGTACTTC.

This clonotype was detected only a few times. The chain employs TRBV27 and TRBJ2-1; 7 nucleotides agree with TRBD2. This CDR3 has 16 amino acids. The junction had 9 bases not matched to a gene; V was cut back by 5 bases and J by 2 bases. Germline V gene lookup returns CDR1 MNHEY and CDR2 SMNVEV (reference sequence). CDR3 in amino acids: CASSQTSPRPYNEQFF. The CDR3 DNA follows: TGTGCCAGCAGTCAGACTAGCCCTAGACCCTACAATGAGCAGTTCTTC.

The sample holds many counts of this clonotype. This chain links TRBV10-3 with TRBJ2-1; possibly TRBD1 or TRBD2 for D (7 bases each). CDR1 is ENHRY, CDR2 SYGVKD, per germline. The CDR3 is 12 residues long. V lost 7 bases and J lost 8, with 12 bases in between. The chain's CDR3 is CAIKGAGDEQFF. The DNA of the CDR3 is TGTGCCATCAAGGGGGCGGGGGATGAGCAGTTCTTC.

This clonotype was seen a few times. The V call is TRBV9, the J call TRBJ2-1; D remains unclear. The CDR3 spans 16 residues. V was shortened by 0 bases and J by 0 bases, with 10 bases between the two germline ends. CDR1 is SGDLS and CDR2 is YYNGEE in the germline V gene. CDR3 residues: CASSVELSFSYNEQFF. CDR3 DNA sequence: TGTGCCAGCAGCGTAGAGTTGAGCTTCTCCTACAATGAGCAGTTCTTC.

This clonotype has more than one count but fewer than ten. This rearrangement joins TRBV5-1 to TRBJ2-5; D may match TRBD1 or TRBD2 (5 bases each). Germline values: CDR1 SGHRS, CDR2 YFSETQ. The CDR3 loop spans 13 amino acids. The V and J ends lost 6 bases and 4 bases respectively, with 13 bases between them. CDR3 in amino acids: CASNPLGTETQYF. The CDR3 coding sequence is TGCGCCAGCAACCCTCTGGGGACAGAGACCCAGTACTTC. Complete variable domain (other parts from reference TRBV5-1 and TRBJ2-5): KAGVTQTPRYLIKTRGQQVTLSCSPISGHRSVSWYQQTPGQGLQFLFEYFSETQRNKGNFPGRFSGRQFSNSRSEMNVSTLELGDSALYLCASNPLGTETQYFGPGTRLLVL.

In this sample, this clonotype turned up a few times. Written as DNA, the CDR3 is TGTGCCAGCAGCCAATTCGACGGGGGCCCCCAAGAGACCCAGTACTTC. This encodes CASSQFDGGPQETQYF. The chain employs TRBV3-1 and TRBJ2-5; either TRBD1 or TRBD2 may fit D (6 bases each). Trimming took off 2 bases at V and 1 base at J, with 14 bases between the two ends. This CDR3 has 16 amino acids. Germline loops: CDR1 LGHDT, CDR2 YNNKEL (reference sequence).

This clonotype has ten or more counts. The chain uses TRBV15 and TRBJ2-1, with D perhaps given as TRBD1 or TRBD2 (6 bases each). Per germline, CDR1 LNHNV and CDR2 YYDKDF (reference sequence). V lost 1 base to trimming and J lost 8 bases, with 15 bases between them. There are 15 residues in the CDR3. CDR3 in DNA: TGTGCCACCAGCAGAGCATCCGGGGGCTTCTATGAGCAGTTCTTC. It encodes CATSRASGGFYEQFF.

CDR3 in DNA: TGCGCCAGCAGCTGGGGACTAGCGGGAGGATACAATGAGCAGTTCTTC. Amino acids: CASSWGLAGGYNEQFF. The chain joins TRBV5-1 to TRBJ2-1; TRBD2 aligns across 15 bases. V trimming: 3 bases; J trimming: 4 bases; junction bases outside the gene matches: 2. Germline assignment: CDR1 SGHRS and CDR2 YFSETQ. This CDR3 is built from 16 residues.

Ten or more counts support this clonotype. The V and J genes are TRBV12-3 or TRBV12-4 and TRBJ1-2; D is unresolved. The CDR3 is 13 residues long. V dropped 6 bases and J dropped 2 bases, with 10 bases sitting between them. CDR3 coding DNA: TGTGCCAGCAGCTTGACACAGAACTATGGCTACACCTTC. It codes for CASSLTQNYGYTF.

The V call is TRBV12-3 or TRBV12-4, the J call TRBJ1-5; unclear D gene. The CDR3 length is 12 residues. V was shortened by 11 bases and J by 4 bases, with 12 bases between the two germline ends. CDR3 amino acids: CAARTGNQPQHF. CDR3 nucleotides: TGTGCCGCCCGGACCGGGAATCAGCCCCAGCATTTT.

Points on this clonotype: Possible read error: a much larger clone is one base away. The V call is TRBV12-3 or TRBV12-4, the J call TRBJ2-5, with D possibly being TRBD2 (6 bases). The CDR3 is 16 residues long. V was cut by 8 bases and J by 5 bases, with 24 bases left in between. CDR3 in DNA: TGTGCCAGCGGTTCGGTTGCGGGGCTATTGGGGGAGACCCAGTACTTC. Translation gives CASGSVAGLLGETQYF.

The rearrangement uses TRBV7-8 and TRBJ2-2; D may be TRBD2 (6 bases). The CDR3 is 17 residues long. CDR1 is SGHVS and CDR2 is FQNEAQ in the germline V gene. Trimming shortened V by 1 base and J by 2 bases, and 14 bases separated the two germline ends. The CDR3 is CASSLEVSGANTGELFF. CDR3 DNA sequence: TGTGCCAGCAGCTTAGAGGTTAGCGGTGCAAACACCGGGGAGCTGTTTTTT.